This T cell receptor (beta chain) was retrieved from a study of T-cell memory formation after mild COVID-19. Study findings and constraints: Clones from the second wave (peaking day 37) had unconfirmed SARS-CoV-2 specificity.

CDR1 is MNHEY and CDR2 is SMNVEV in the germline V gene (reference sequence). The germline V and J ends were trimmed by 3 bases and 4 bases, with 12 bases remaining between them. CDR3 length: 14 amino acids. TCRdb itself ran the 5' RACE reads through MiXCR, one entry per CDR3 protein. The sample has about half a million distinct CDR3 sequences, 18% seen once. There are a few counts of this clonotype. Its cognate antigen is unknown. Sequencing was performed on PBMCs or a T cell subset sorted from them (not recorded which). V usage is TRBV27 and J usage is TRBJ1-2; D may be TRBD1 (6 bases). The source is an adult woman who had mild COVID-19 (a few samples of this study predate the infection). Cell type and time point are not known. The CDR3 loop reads CASSLGGGSYGYTF. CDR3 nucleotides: TGTGCCAGCAGTTTGGGCGGGGGCTCCTATGGCTACACCTTC.